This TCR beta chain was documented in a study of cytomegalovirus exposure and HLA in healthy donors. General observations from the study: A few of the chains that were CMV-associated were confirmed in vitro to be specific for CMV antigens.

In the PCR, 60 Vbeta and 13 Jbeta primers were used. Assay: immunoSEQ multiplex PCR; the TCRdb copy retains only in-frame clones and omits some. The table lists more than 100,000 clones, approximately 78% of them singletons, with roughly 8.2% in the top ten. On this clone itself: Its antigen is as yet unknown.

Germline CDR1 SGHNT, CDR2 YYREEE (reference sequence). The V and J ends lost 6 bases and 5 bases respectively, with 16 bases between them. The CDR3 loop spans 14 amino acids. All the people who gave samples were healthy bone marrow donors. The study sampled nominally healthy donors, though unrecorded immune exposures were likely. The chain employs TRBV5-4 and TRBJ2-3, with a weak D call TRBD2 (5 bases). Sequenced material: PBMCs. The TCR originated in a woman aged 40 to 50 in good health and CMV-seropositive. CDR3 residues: CASTSRTGEDTQYF. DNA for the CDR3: TGTGCCAGCACTTCCCGAACCGGGGAAGATACGCAGTATTTT.